A selection of T cell receptor beta chains follows, all from one sample in a study of T cell responses to AZD1222 COVID-19 vaccine. TCRdb's table, derived via immunoSEQ multiplex PCR, lists solely in-frame clones and lacks some. The table lists tens of thousands of clones, 89% of them singletons, with 7.5% to 10% in the top ten. The source was peripheral blood, collected 28 days after the second AZD1222 dose. These TCRs come from an adult who received the AZD1222 COVID-19 vaccine. Both conserved end residues are part of each CDR3. The D gene is left open where the match is weak. Where a row states a size, it is once, few, many or the class of an expanded clone; other rows omit it.

cdr3_aa cdr3_nt v_call cdr3_length d_call clone_size j_call
CASSLYLGEQFF TGTGCCAGCAGCTTATATCTTGGTGAGCAGTTCTTC TRBV7-3 12 NA NA TRBJ2-1
CASSIAPGIYGYTF TGTGCCAGTAGTATAGCTCCGGGGATCTATGGCTACACCTTC TRBV19 14 NA NA TRBJ1-2
CASRSGTGGNTIYF TGTGCCAGTCGTTCCGGGACAGGGGGAAACACCATATATTTT TRBV19 14 TRBD1 NA TRBJ1-3
CASSLAKRNEQFF TGTGCCAGCAGCTTGGCCAAGAGAAATGAGCAGTTCTTC TRBV5-8 13 NA NA TRBJ2-1
CASSSGDRTYSPLHF TGTGCCAGCAGTTCCGGGGACAGGACCTATTCACCCCTCCACTTT TRBV28 15 TRBD1 NA TRBJ1-6
CASSIRVESVAFF TGTGCCAGCAGTATCCGTGTAGAGTCGGTGGCTTTCTTT TRBV12-3/TRBV12-4 13 NA NA TRBJ1-1
CASSFTGVSYNEQFF TGTGCCAGCAGCTTTACAGGGGTTTCCTACAATGAGCAGTTCTTC TRBV6-5 15 TRBD1 NA TRBJ2-1
CASSHSRAGTEQYF TGTGCCAGCAGCCATTCCCGAGCGGGGACCGAGCAGTACTTC TRBV5-6 14 TRBD2 NA TRBJ2-7
CASSYPSSGAGWSSYEQYF TGTGCCAGCAGTTACCCCTCCAGCGGGGCAGGGTGGAGCTCCTACGAGCAGTACTTC TRBV6-2/TRBV6-3 19 TRBD2 few TRBJ2-7
CASSPGAQETQYF TGCGCCAGCAGCCCCGGGGCCCAAGAGACCCAGTACTTC TRBV5-1 13 NA NA TRBJ2-5
CASSFRTSGVSDEQFF TGTGCCAGCAGCTTTCGGACTAGCGGGGTTTCGGATGAGCAGTTCTTC TRBV7-9 16 TRBD2 NA TRBJ2-1
CSASRGFDEKLFF TGCAGTGCTAGTCGAGGGTTCGATGAAAAACTGTTTTTT TRBV20-1 13 NA NA TRBJ1-4
CAWTRDRVEQGQYF TGTGCCTGGACCCGGGACAGGGTCGAGCAGGGGCAGTACTTC TRBV30 14 TRBD1 NA TRBJ2-7
CASIPRKQIKGYTF TGTGCCAGCATTCCGAGGAAACAAATCAAAGGCTACACCTTC TRBV7-2 14 NA NA TRBJ1-2
CSVERARGADTQYF TGCAGCGTTGAACGGGCCCGAGGGGCAGATACGCAGTATTTT TRBV29-1 14 NA NA TRBJ2-3
CASSLGPGTDTQYF TGTGCCAGCAGCCTCGGACCCGGCACAGATACGCAGTATTTT TRBV7-7 14 NA once TRBJ2-3
CASSPIPPGQTMRNYGYTF TGCGCCAGCAGCCCCATCCCACCGGGACAGACTATGCGAAACTATGGCTACACCTTC TRBV5-1 19 TRBD1 NA TRBJ1-2
CASSQTGGLNEKLFF TGTGCCAGCAGCCAAACTGGAGGGCTGAATGAAAAACTGTTTTTT TRBV7-9 15 NA NA TRBJ1-4
CASSQALGTRGILWGNTIYF TGTGCCAGCAGCCAAGCACTAGGGACAAGGGGGATTCTGTGGGGAAACACCATATATTTT TRBV3-1/TRBV3-2 20 NA NA TRBJ1-3
CASSESQSGETQYF TGCGCCAGCAGTGAGTCACAGTCCGGGGAGACCCAGTACTTC TRBV10-1 14 NA NA TRBJ2-5
CASSLRGSANEKLFF TGTGCCAGCAGCTTAAGGGGGTCGGCTAATGAAAAACTGTTTTTT TRBV13 15 NA NA TRBJ1-4
CASSLVLAGDTETQYF TGTGCCAGCAGCTTAGTTCTAGCGGGAGATACAGAGACCCAGTACTTC TRBV11-3 16 TRBD2 few TRBJ2-5
CASSSPNSYNEQFF TGTGCCAGCAGCTCTCCTAACTCCTACAATGAGCAGTTCTTC TRBV7-3 14 NA NA TRBJ2-1
CATNPGTGVLSGYTF TGTGCCACCAATCCCGGGACAGGGGTGTTGAGTGGCTACACCTTC TRBV19 15 TRBD1 NA TRBJ1-2
CASRPGLAGVGEQFF TGTGCCAGCAGACCGGGACTAGCGGGGGTTGGAGAGCAGTTCTTC TRBV25-1 15 TRBD2 NA TRBJ2-1
CATSDPPRRDTEAFF TGTGCCACCAGTGATCCCCCTAGGCGGGACACTGAAGCTTTCTTT TRBV24-1 15 NA NA TRBJ1-1
CARSGRSSYNSPLHF TGTGCCAGAAGCGGCAGAAGCTCCTATAATTCACCCCTCCACTTT TRBV5-3 15 NA few TRBJ1-6
CASSLEGQQWYNSPLHF TGTGCCAGCAGCTTAGAAGGCCAACAGTGGTATAATTCACCCCTCCACTTT TRBV7-8 17 NA NA TRBJ1-6
CASSLDRGTEAFF TGTGCCAGCAGCTTAGATCGGGGAACTGAAGCTTTCTTT TRBV11-2 13 NA NA TRBJ1-1
CASSLDPDSYGYTF TGTGCCAGCAGCTTAGACCCTGACAGTTATGGCTACACCTTC TRBV7-8 14 NA NA TRBJ1-2
CAISDRANQPQHF TGTGCCATCAGTGACAGGGCGAATCAGCCCCAGCATTTT TRBV10-3 13 NA NA TRBJ1-5
CASSTNSYEQYF TGTGCCAGCAGTACCAACAGTTACGAGCAGTACTTC TRBV6-2/TRBV6-3 12 NA once TRBJ2-7
CASSLGSGSTDTQYF TGTGCCAGCAGCTTAGGGAGCGGCAGCACAGATACGCAGTATTTT TRBV7-7 15 NA NA TRBJ2-3
CASSSYRGLGTDTQYF TGTGCCAGCAGCTCATACAGGGGGCTCGGCACAGATACGCAGTATTTT TRBV7-9 16 TRBD1 NA TRBJ2-3
CASSRPGNYNEQFF TGTGCCAGCAGTAGACCGGGAAACTACAATGAGCAGTTCTTC TRBV6-5 14 NA NA TRBJ2-1